The clone carrying this TCR beta chain appeared once. Patient sample counts ranged from 1 to 8, pretreatment and on-treatment. The source of the sample is a study of PD-L1 blockade in urothelial cancer. Study as a whole: In 2014 therapy began: atezolizumab 1,200 mg intravenously every 3 weeks. A median blood sample held approximately 140,000 T cells and 75,000 to 85,000 unique TCRs.

CDR3 length: 16 amino acids. Germline lookup yields CDR1 SQVTM and CDR2 ANQGSEA. V lost 6 bases and J 0 bases, leaving 18 bases between the germline ends. Clones were sequenced by immunoSEQ multiplex PCR, and TCRdb holds only the in-frame ones, with some missing. This table holds roughly 27,000 clones, about 89% found once. The sequencing used PBMCs, collected around atezolizumab (anti-PD-L1) treatment. The receptor was derived from a man aged 45 to 65 with urothelial cancer. The chain employs TRBV29-1 and TRBJ2-1; D is perhaps TRBD2 (6 bases). The DNA of the CDR3 is TGCAGCGTGGCCGGGACTGGATCTAGCTCCTACAATGAGCAGTTCTTC. Protein: CSVAGTGSSSYNEQFF.